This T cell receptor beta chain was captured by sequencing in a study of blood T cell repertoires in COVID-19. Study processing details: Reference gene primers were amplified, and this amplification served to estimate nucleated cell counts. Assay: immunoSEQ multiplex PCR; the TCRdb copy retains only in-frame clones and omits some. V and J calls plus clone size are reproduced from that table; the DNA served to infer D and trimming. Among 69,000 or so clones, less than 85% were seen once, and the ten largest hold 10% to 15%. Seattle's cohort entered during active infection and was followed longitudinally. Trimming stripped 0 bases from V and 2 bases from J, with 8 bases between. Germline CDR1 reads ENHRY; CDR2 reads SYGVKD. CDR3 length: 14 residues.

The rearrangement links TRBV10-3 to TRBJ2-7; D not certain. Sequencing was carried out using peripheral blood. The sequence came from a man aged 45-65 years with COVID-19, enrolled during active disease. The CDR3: CAISESQYPYEQYF. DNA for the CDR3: TGTGCCATCAGTGAGTCGCAGTACCCCTACGAGCAGTACTTC.